A selection of T cell receptor beta chains follows, all from one sample in a study of low-dose radiotherapy and immunotherapy resistance in tumors. TCRdb reprocessed the reads with MiXCR, giving one entry per CDR3 protein. The sample has 80,000 to 90,000 distinct CDR3 sequences, over 15% seen once. The specimen was PBMCs, collected before treatment. The source of these receptors is a male donor with prostate cancer. CDR3s include the opening cysteine and the closing phenylalanine or tryptophan. Fields, in order: CDR3 protein, CDR3 DNA, J gene, V gene, D gene, clone size. A D gene is named only where the DNA matches it firmly. The listing skips clone size in some rows; elsewhere it reads once, few, many or a size class.

cdr3_aa: CASSLYRGDKGGWSTDTQYF
cdr3_nt: TGTGCCAGCAGTTTATACCGGGGGGACAAAGGGGGTTGGAGCACAGATACGCAGTATTTT
j_call: TRBJ2-3
v_call: TRBV28
d_call: NA
clone_size: many

cdr3_aa: CASSPSGGSGANVLTF
cdr3_nt: TGTGCCAGCAGCCCTAGCGGGGGCTCTGGGGCCAACGTCCTGACTTTC
j_call: TRBJ2-6
v_call: TRBV6-4
d_call: TRBD2
clone_size: many

cdr3_aa: CASRGPGTGIGIQYF
cdr3_nt: TGTGCCAGCAGAGGTCCCGGGACAGGGATCGGCATTCAGTACTTC
j_call: TRBJ2-4
v_call: TRBV6-2/TRBV6-3
d_call: TRBD1
clone_size: many

cdr3_aa: CASGLRGGAEVPQETQYF
cdr3_nt: TGTGCTAGTGGTTTAAGAGGGGGGGCCGAAGTACCCCAAGAGACCCAGTACTTC
j_call: TRBJ2-5
v_call: TRBV12-5
d_call: NA
clone_size: many

cdr3_aa: CAIRENTENTGELFF
cdr3_nt: TGTGCCATCAGAGAAAACACGGAGAACACCGGGGAGCTGTTTTTT
j_call: TRBJ2-2
v_call: TRBV10-3
d_call: NA
clone_size: NA

cdr3_aa: CASSSEGGSSRQFF
cdr3_nt: TGCGCCAGCAGCTCGGAGGGGGGCTCTTCCCGGCAGTTCTTC
j_call: TRBJ2-1
v_call: TRBV5-1
d_call: NA
clone_size: NA

cdr3_aa: CSVPPSGGPTDTQYF
cdr3_nt: TGCAGCGTTCCCCCTAGCGGGGGGCCCACAGATACGCAGTATTTT
j_call: TRBJ2-3
v_call: TRBV29-1
d_call: TRBD2
clone_size: many

cdr3_aa: CASSLARSSSEAFF
cdr3_nt: TGTGCCAGCAGTTTAGCGCGGAGTAGCTCTGAAGCTTTCTTT
j_call: TRBJ1-1
v_call: TRBV12-3/TRBV12-4
d_call: NA
clone_size: many

cdr3_aa: CASSSGGSSYNEQFF
cdr3_nt: TGTGCCAGCAGTTCCGGGGGGAGCTCCTACAATGAGCAGTTCTTC
j_call: TRBJ2-1
v_call: TRBV12-3/TRBV12-4
d_call: TRBD2
clone_size: few

cdr3_aa: CSATRPGLAGTGELFF
cdr3_nt: TGCAGTGCTACCCGACCGGGACTAGCGGGGACCGGGGAGCTGTTTTTT
j_call: TRBJ2-2
v_call: TRBV20-1
d_call: TRBD2
clone_size: few

cdr3_aa: CASSYHRLSGLQYNYGYTF
cdr3_nt: TGTGCCAGCAGTTACCATCGTTTGTCAGGCCTGCAATATAACTATGGCTACACCTTC
j_call: TRBJ1-2
v_call: TRBV6-5
d_call: NA
clone_size: many

cdr3_aa: CASSQDGNSPLHF
cdr3_nt: TGCGCCAGCAGCCAAGACGGGAATTCACCCCTCCACTTT
j_call: TRBJ1-6
v_call: TRBV4-1
d_call: NA
clone_size: many

cdr3_aa: CASSFSPQGSTEAFF
cdr3_nt: TGCGCCAGCAGCTTTTCGCCCCAGGGGTCTACTGAAGCTTTCTTT
j_call: TRBJ1-1
v_call: TRBV5-1
d_call: NA
clone_size: many

cdr3_aa: CASSTAAGRETQYF
cdr3_nt: TGTGCCAGTAGTACCGCCGCGGGGAGGGAGACCCAGTACTTC
j_call: TRBJ2-5
v_call: TRBV19
d_call: NA
clone_size: many

cdr3_aa: CASSLALPPQDTQYF
cdr3_nt: TGCGCCAGCAGCTTGGCCCTCCCTCCCCAGGATACGCAGTATTTT
j_call: TRBJ2-3
v_call: TRBV5-1
d_call: NA
clone_size: few

cdr3_aa: CASSEYLGGEETQYF
cdr3_nt: TGTGCCAGCAGTGAATATCTCGGCGGGGAAGAGACCCAGTACTTC
j_call: TRBJ2-5
v_call: TRBV25-1
d_call: NA
clone_size: many

cdr3_aa: CASSPNRRSYEQYF
cdr3_nt: TGTGCCAGCAGCCCCAACAGGCGCTCCTACGAGCAGTACTTC
j_call: TRBJ2-7
v_call: TRBV3-1
d_call: NA
clone_size: many

cdr3_aa: CASSFAGLAGGPSGETQYF
cdr3_nt: TGTGCCAGCAGCTTCGCAGGACTAGCGGGGGGTCCGTCGGGAGAGACCCAGTACTTC
j_call: TRBJ2-5
v_call: TRBV7-2
d_call: TRBD2
clone_size: many

cdr3_aa: CASRQDEARGDTQYF
cdr3_nt: TGTGCCAGCAGGCAAGATGAGGCGAGGGGAGATACGCAGTATTTT
j_call: TRBJ2-3
v_call: TRBV14
d_call: NA
clone_size: once

cdr3_aa: CASSPRGTGGWETQYF
cdr3_nt: TGTGCCAGCTCACCAAGAGGGACAGGGGGCTGGGAGACCCAGTACTTC
j_call: TRBJ2-5
v_call: TRBV18
d_call: TRBD1
clone_size: many

cdr3_aa: CASTRGDTQYF
cdr3_nt: TGTGCCAGTACTCGAGGAGATACGCAGTATTTT
j_call: TRBJ2-3
v_call: TRBV19
d_call: NA
clone_size: many

cdr3_aa: CASSLEAADTGELFF
cdr3_nt: TGTGCCAGCAGTTTGGAGGCTGCCGACACCGGGGAGCTGTTTTTT
j_call: TRBJ2-2
v_call: TRBV12-3/TRBV12-4
d_call: NA
clone_size: once

cdr3_aa: CASSLWGGNTEAFF
cdr3_nt: TGTGCCAGCAGCTTATGGGGGGGGAACACTGAAGCTTTCTTT
j_call: TRBJ1-1
v_call: TRBV7-9
d_call: NA
clone_size: many